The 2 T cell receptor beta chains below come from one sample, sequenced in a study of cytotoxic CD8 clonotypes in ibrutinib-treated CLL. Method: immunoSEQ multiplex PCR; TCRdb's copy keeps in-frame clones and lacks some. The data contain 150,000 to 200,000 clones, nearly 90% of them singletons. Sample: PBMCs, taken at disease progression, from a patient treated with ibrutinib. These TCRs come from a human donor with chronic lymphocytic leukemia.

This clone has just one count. CDR3 nucleotides: TGTGCCGCCCGGGGAGGGACAGGGTCCTACGAGCAGTACTTC. Its protein product is CAARGGTGSYEQYF. The chain recombines TRBV6-6 with TRBJ2-7, with 9 nucleotides matching TRBD1. Germline V CDR1 and CDR2: MNHNY, SVGAGI (reference sequence). Trimming removed 11 bases from V and 1 base from J; junction bases left unmatched: 9. This CDR3 is built from 14 residues.

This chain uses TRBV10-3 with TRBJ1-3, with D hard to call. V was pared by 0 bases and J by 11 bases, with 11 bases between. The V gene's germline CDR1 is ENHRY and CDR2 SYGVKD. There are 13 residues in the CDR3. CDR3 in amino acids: CAISESARSAIYF. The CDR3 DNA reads TGTGCCATCAGTGAGTCTGCCCGGAGCGCCATATATTTT.